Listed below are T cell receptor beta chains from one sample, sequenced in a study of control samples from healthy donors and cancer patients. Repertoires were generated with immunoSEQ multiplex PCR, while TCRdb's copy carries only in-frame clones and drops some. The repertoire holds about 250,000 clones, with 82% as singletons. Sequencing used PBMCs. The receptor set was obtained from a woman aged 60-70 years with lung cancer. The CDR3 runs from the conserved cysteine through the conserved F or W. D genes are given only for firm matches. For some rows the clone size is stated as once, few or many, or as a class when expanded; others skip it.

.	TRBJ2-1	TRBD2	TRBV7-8	TGTGCCAGCAGCTTAGCTGGGACTAGCGGGAGGTACAATGAGCAGTTCTTC	CASSLAGTSGRYNEQFF
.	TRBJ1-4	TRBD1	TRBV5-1	TGCGCCAGCAGCCGGGGGACAGGGGCAACTAATGAAAAACTGTTTTTT	CASSRGTGATNEKLFF
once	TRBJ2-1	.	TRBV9	TGTGCCAGCAGCAAAACTACCTACAATGAGCAGTTCTTC	CASSKTTYNEQFF
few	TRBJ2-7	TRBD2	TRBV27	TGTGCCAGCAGCCTAGGACTAGCGGGAGTTCAGCAGTACTTC	CASSLGLAGVQQYF
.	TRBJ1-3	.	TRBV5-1	TGCGCCAGCAGCTCCCAAATAGGGGGTCTGCTCTCTGGAAACACCATATATTTT	CASSSQIGGLLSGNTIYF
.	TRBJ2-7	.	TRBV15	TGTGCCACCACGGAGGGTTCCAGCGGGCGAAACTCCTACGAGCAGTACTTC	CATTEGSSGRNSYEQYF
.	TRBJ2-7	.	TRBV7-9	TGTGCCAGCAGCTTAGACAGCATCTCCTACGAGCAGTACTTC	CASSLDSISYEQYF
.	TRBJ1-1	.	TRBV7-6	TGTGCCAGCAGCCCCTCAGGGGTAGGAACTGAAGCTTTCTTT	CASSPSGVGTEAFF
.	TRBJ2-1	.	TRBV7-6	TGTGCCAGCAGCTACACAGACAGGTCTAATGAGCAGTTCTTC	CASSYTDRSNEQFF
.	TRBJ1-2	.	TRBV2	TGTGCCAGCAGTGAATGGCGGGGGACCGTATATGGCTACACCTTC	CASSEWRGTVYGYTF
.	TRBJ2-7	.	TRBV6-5	TGTGCCAGCAGTAGGGGGAGGGGAGGGGTCGAGCAGTACTTC	CASSRGRGGVEQYF
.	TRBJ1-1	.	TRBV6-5	TGTGCCAGCAGTTACGCGCGGACTGAAGCTTTCTTT	CASSYARTEAFF
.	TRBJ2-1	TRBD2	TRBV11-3	TGTGCCAGCAGCTCTACTAGCGGTAACTACAATGAGCAGTTCTTC	CASSSTSGNYNEQFF
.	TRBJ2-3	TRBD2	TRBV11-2	TGTGCCAGCAGCTTAGTGGGTGGGGGGGTCACAGATACGCAGTATTTT	CASSLVGGGVTDTQYF
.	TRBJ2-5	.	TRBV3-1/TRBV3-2	TGTGCCAGCAGCCAAGGGGGGGGGCTGGAGACCCAGTACTTC	CASSQGGGLETQYF
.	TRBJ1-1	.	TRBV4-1	TGCGCCAGCAGCCTGGGGAGAGGACTGAACACTGAAGCTTTCTTT	CASSLGRGLNTEAFF
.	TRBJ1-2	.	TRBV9	TGTGCCAGCAGCGTAGAAGCGGGGGCGGGTGGCTACACCTTC	CASSVEAGAGGYTF
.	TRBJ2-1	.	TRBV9	TGTGCCAGCAGTTTTCTTTCGGGGAGCTCCTACAATGAGCAGTTCTTC	CASSFLSGSSYNEQFF
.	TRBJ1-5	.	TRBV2	TGTGCCAGCAGACCTGTTCCGACCGGGCAGCCCCAGCATTTT	CASRPVPTGQPQHF
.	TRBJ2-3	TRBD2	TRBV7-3	TGTGCCAGCAGCTTAACCAGCGGGGGGCGAGCAGATACGCAGTATTTT	CASSLTSGGRADTQYF
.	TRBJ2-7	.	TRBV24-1	TGTGCCACCAGTGATGGGGGCGACTACGAGCAGTACTTC	CATSDGGDYEQYF
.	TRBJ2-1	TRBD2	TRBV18	TGTGCCAGTTCCACTAGCGGATACTCCTACAATGAGCAGTTCTTC	CASSTSGYSYNEQFF
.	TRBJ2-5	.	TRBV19	TGTGCCAGTAGTCGGCAAGAGACCCAGTACTTC	CASSRQETQYF
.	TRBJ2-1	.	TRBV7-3	TGTGCCAGCAGCCTCAACGGGGTTTACTACAATGAGCAGTTCTTC	CASSLNGVYYNEQFF
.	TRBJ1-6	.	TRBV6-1	TGTGCCAGCAGTGAAGTTGATCCGAGGAGGAGGGAGTCGCCCCTCCACTTT	CASSEVDPRRRESPLHF
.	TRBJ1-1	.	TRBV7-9	TGTGCCAGCAGTGTAGACACCGCGAACACTGAAGCTTTCTTT	CASSVDTANTEAFF
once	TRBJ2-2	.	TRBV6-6	TGTGCCAGCAGTCCCCTTCTAGCTACCAACACCGGGGAGCTGTTTTTT	CASSPLLATNTGELFF
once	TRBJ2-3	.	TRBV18	TGTGCCAGCTCACCGGGCGGGGTACCTCCACTTGATACGCAGTATTTT	CASSPGGVPPLDTQYF
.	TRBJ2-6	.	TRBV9	TGTGCCAGCAGCGTTGACCCCGCTTCCTATGGGGCCAACGTCCTGACTTTC	CASSVDPASYGANVLTF
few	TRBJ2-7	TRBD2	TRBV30	TGTGCTGCCTGGAAGCCCCTCGCGGGAGTTAGGTACGAGCAGTACTTC	CAAWKPLAGVRYEQYF